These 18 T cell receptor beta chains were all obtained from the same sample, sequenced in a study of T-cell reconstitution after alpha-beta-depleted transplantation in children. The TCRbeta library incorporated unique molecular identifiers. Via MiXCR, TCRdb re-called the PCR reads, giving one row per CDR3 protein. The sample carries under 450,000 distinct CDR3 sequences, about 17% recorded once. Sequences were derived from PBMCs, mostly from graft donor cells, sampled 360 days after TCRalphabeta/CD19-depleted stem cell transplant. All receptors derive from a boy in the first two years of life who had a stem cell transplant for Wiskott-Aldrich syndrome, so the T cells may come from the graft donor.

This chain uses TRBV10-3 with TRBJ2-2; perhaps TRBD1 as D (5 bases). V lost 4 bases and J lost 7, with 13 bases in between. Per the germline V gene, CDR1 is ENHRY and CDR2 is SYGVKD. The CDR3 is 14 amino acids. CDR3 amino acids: CAISGREEVGELFF. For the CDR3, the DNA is TGTGCCATCAGTGGCAGGGAAGAGGTCGGGGAGCTGTTTTTT.

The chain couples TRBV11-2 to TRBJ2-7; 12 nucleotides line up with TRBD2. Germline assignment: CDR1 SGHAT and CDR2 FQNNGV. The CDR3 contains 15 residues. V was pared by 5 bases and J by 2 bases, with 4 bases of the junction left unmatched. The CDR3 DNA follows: TGTGCCAGCAGCCTTTGGACTAGCGGGGCCTACGAGCAGTACTTC. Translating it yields CASSLWTSGAYEQYF.

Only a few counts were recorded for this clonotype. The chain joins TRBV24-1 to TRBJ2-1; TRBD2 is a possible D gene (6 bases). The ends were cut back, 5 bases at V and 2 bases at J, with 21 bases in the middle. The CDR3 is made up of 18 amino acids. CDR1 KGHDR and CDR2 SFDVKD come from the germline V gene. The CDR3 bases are TGTGCCACCAGTGCCCGATCCCCGGGACTTCTCACCTACAATGAGCAGTTCTTC. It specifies CATSARSPGLLTYNEQFF.

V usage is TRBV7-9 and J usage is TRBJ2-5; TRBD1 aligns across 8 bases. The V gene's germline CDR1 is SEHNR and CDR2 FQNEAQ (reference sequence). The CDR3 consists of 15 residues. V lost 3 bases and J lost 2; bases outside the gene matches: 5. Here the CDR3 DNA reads TGTGCCAGCAGCTTGACAGGGGTTATGCAAGAGACCCAGTACTTC. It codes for CASSLTGVMQETQYF.

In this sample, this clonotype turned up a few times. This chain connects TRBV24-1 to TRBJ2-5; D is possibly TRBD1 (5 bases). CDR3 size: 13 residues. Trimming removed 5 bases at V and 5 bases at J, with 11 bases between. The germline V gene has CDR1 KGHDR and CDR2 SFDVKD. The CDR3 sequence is CATSGQSWETQYF. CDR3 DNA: TGTGCCACCAGTGGACAGAGCTGGGAGACCCAGTACTTC.

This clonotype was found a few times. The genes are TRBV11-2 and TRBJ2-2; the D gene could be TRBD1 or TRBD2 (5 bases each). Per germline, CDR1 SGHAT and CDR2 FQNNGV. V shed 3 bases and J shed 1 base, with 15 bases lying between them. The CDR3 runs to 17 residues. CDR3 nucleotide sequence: TGTGCCAGCAGCTTGGGGGTCGGTGTCCTGAACACCGGGGAGCTGTTTTTT. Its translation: CASSLGVGVLNTGELFF.

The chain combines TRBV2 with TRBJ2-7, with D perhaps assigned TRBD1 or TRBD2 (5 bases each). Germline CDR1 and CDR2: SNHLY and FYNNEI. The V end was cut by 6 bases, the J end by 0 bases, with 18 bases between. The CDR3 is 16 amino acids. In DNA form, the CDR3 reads TGTGCCAGCAGCGGGAAATGGGCAGGGAACTCCTACGAGCAGTACTTC. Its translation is CASSGKWAGNSYEQYF.

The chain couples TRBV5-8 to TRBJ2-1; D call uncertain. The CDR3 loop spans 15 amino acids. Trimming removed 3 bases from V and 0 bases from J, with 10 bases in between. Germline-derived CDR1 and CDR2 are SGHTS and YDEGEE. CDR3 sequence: CASSSHTSSYNEQFF. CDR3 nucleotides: TGTGCCAGCAGCTCCCACACGAGCTCCTACAATGAGCAGTTCTTC.

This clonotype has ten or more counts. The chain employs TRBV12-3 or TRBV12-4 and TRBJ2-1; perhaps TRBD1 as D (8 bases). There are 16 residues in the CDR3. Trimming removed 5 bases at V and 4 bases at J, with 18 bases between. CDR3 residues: CASSPQAGQVYNEQFF. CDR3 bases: TGTGCCAGCAGTCCACAAGCGGGACAGGTATACAATGAGCAGTTCTTC.

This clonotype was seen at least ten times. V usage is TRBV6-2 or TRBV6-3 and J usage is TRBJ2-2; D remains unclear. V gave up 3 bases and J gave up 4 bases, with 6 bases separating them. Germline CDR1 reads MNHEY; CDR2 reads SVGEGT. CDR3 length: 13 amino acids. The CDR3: CASSYSRTGELFF. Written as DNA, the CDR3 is TGTGCCAGCAGTTATTCGCGCACCGGGGAGCTGTTTTTT.

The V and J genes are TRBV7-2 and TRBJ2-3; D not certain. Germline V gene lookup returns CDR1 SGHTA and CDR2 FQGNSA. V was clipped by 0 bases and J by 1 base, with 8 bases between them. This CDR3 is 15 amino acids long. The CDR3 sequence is CASSLAQARTDTQYF. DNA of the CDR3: TGTGCCAGCAGCTTAGCCCAGGCCCGCACAGATACGCAGTATTTT.

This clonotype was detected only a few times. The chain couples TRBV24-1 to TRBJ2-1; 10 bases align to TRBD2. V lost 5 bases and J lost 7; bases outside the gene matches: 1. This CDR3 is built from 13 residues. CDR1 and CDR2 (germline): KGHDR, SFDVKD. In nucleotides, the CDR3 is TGTGCCACCAGTGGGGGACTAGCGAATGAGCAGTTCTTC. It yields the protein CATSGGLANEQFF.

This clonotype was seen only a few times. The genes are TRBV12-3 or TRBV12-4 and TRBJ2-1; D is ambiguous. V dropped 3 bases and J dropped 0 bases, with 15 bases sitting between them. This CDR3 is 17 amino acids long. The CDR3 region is CASSFSTTPYSYNEQFF. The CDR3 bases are TGTGCCAGCAGTTTTTCCACGACACCTTACTCCTACAATGAGCAGTTCTTC.

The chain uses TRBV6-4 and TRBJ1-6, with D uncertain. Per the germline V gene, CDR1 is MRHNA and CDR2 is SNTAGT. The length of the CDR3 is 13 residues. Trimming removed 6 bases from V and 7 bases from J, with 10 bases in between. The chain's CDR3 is CASRPGMNSPLHF. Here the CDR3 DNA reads TGTGCCAGCAGGCCCGGGATGAATTCACCCCTCCACTTT.

This chain's CDR3 is CASRSPGHEQYF. CDR3 DNA sequence: TGTGCCAGCAGATCCCCAGGCCACGAGCAGTACTTC. The V and J genes are TRBV28 and TRBJ2-7; D gene uncertain. This CDR3 is 12 amino acids long. Germline loops: CDR1 MDHEN, CDR2 SYDVKM. With 6 bases removed from V and 5 bases from J, the gap between germline ends came to 11 bases.

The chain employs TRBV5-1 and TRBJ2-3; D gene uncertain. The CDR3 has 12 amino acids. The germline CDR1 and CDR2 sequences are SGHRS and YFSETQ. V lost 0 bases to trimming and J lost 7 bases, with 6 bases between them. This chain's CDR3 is CASSLEQYTQYF. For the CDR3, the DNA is TGCGCCAGCAGCTTGGAACAGTATACGCAGTATTTT.

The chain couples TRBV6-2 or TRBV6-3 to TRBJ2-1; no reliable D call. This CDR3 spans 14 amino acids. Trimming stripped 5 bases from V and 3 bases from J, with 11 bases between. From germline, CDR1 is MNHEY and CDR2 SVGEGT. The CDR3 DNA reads TGTGCCAGCAGTGCCCCAGGTTTCTACAATGAGCAGTTCTTC. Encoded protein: CASSAPGFYNEQFF.

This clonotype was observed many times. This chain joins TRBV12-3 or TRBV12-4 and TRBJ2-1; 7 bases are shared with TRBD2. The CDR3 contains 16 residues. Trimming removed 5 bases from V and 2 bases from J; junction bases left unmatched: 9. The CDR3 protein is CASSRNPSGTYNEQFF. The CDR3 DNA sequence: TGTGCCAGCAGTCGAAACCCTAGCGGCACCTACAATGAGCAGTTCTTC.